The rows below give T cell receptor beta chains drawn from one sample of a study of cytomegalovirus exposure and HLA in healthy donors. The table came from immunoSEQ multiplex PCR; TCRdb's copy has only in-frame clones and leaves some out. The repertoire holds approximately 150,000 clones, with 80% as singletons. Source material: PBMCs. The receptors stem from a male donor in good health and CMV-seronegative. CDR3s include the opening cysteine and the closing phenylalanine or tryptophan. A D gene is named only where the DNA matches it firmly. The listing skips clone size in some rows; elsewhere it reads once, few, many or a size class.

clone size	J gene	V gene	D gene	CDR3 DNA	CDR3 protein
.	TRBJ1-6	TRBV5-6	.	TGTGCCAGCAGCTTGGGATATGGCAGGGTGGATTCACCCCTCCACTTT	CASSLGYGRVDSPLHF
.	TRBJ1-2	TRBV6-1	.	TGTGCCAGCAGTGATGGAGAGGCTAACTATGGCTACACCTTC	CASSDGEANYGYTF
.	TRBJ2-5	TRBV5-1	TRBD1	TGCGCCAGCAGCACAGGGGGGTCCCAAGAGACCCAGTACTTC	CASSTGGSQETQYF
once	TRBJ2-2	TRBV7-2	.	TGTGCCAGCAGCTTAGAGGGGGTCACCGGGGAGCTGTTTTTT	CASSLEGVTGELFF
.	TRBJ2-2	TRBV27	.	TGTGCCAGCAGGCCAGGGGATCGGACCGGGGAGCTGTTTTTT	CASRPGDRTGELFF
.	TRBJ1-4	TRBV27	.	TGTGCCAGCAGGTACAGCGGGGCCGAAAAACTGTTTTTT	CASRYSGAEKLFF
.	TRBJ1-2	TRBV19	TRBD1	TGTGCCAGTAGTATCCGACAGGGTAACTATGGCTACACCTTC	CASSIRQGNYGYTF
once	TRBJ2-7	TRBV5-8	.	TGTGCCAGCCATGCCGGGGTCCGATCCTACGAGCAGTACTTC	CASHAGVRSYEQYF
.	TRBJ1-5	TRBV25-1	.	TGTGCCAGCAGTGACGCAGGCCATCAGCCCCAGCATTTT	CASSDAGHQPQHF
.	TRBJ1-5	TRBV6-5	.	TGTGCCAGCAGTCCACAGGTTTCGGGCAATCAGCCCCAGCATTTT	CASSPQVSGNQPQHF
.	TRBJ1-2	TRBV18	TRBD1	TGTGCCAGCTCACCACCGGGGACAGAATACTATGGCTACACCTTC	CASSPPGTEYYGYTF
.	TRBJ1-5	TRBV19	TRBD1	TGTGCCAGTAGCCATATAGGGACAGCTTATAGCAATCAGCCCCAGCATTTT	CASSHIGTAYSNQPQHF
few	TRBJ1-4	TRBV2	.	TGTGCCAGCAGCCGAGGGGTGGGAGGCAATGAAAAACTGTTTTTT	CASSRGVGGNEKLFF
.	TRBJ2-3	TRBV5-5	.	TGTGCCAGCAGCCAGGGACACCGGAGGACAGATACGCAGTATTTT	CASSQGHRRTDTQYF
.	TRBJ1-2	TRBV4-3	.	TGCGCCAGCAGCCAAGACAGGGGCGACGGCTACACCTTC	CASSQDRGDGYTF
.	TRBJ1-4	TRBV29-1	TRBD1	TGCAGCGTTGGTCAGGGGGGCGAAAAACTGTTTTTT	CSVGQGGEKLFF
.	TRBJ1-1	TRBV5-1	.	TGCGCCAGCAGCTCCCAGGGGTCCGACACTGAAGCTTTCTTT	CASSSQGSDTEAFF
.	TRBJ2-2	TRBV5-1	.	TGCGCCAGCAGCCCTGGGGGGACGTCTGGCGGGGAGCTGTTTTTT	CASSPGGTSGGELFF
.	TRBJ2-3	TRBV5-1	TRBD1	TGCGCCAGCAGCCCAGGACAGGGATCAGATACGCAGTATTTT	CASSPGQGSDTQYF
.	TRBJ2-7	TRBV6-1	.	TGTGCCAGCAGTGAATTAGCGTACGAGCAGTACTTC	CASSELAYEQYF
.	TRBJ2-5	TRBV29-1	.	TGCAGCGTTGAAGGCGGGGTGAGGGAGACCCAGTACTTC	CSVEGGVRETQYF
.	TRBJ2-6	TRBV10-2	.	TGCGCCAGCGGAGGGGGGGCCCGGGCTGGGGCCAACGTCCTGACTTTC	CASGGGARAGANVLTF